This T cell receptor beta chain originates from a study of a mutant IDH1 vaccine in newly diagnosed glioma. Study-wide background: The study started vaccination 4-6 weeks after radiotherapy alone, or with temozolomide cycles.

On this clone itself: No antigen is known for it.

The CDR3 totals 14 residues. The germline V gene has CDR1 SGDLS and CDR2 YYNGEE. The V end lost 2 bases, the J end lost 6 bases, and 15 bases lay between the germline ends. Time point: week 47, end of study. Each vaccine dose was 300 ug of mutant IDH1 20-mer peptide, with topical imiquimod. Vaccinations, eight in total, occurred in weeks 1, 3, 5, 7, 11, 15, 19, 23. Using immunoSEQ multiplex PCR, the repertoire was profiled, and TCRdb retains in-frame clones only, with some absent. The sample holds under 60,000 clones, around three quarters seen once. The sequencing used PBMCs, collected from a glioma patient whose treatment included an IDH1 peptide vaccine. The chain carries TRBV9 and TRBJ2-7; possibly TRBD2 for D (6 bases). The sequence was collected from a woman aged 40-49 years with glioma. Some clones in this sample may be carry-over from other donors' samples. This chain's CDR3 is CASSVGGPQGEQYF. In nucleotides, the CDR3 is TGTGCCAGCAGCGTGGGGGGTCCTCAGGGCGAGCAGTACTTC.